A selection of T cell receptor beta chains follows, all from one sample in a study of T cell repertoires in cytomegalovirus infection. TCRdb reprocessed the reads via MiXCR and lists one record per CDR3 protein. Among roughly 170,000 distinct CDR3 sequences listed, 20% to 25% were seen once. Their antigens are not known. The sample here was CD8+ T cells from cultured PBMCs, taken from culture after CMV antigen stimulation. All receptors derive from a human donor in good health (CMV status not recorded). Some clones in this sample may be carry-over from other donors' samples. CDR3s leave out the opening cysteine and the closing phenylalanine or tryptophan.

v_call cdr3_aa
TRBV7-6 ASSLAGGDQPQH
TRBV7-9 AVTPAGGFTDTQY
TRBV4-1 ASSQEGDGANVLT
TRBV7-8 ASSLWPGWEAF
TRBV5-4 ASTWTGSTDTQY
TRBV2 ATTESSYNSPLH
TRBV7-2 ASSPRQRSNEKLF
TRBV11-2 ASSLDLGSGETQY
TRBV7-2 ASSLEANEKLF
TRBV7-3 ASSSTENTEAF
TRBV7-9 ASSLAGTGEAYEQY
TRBV11-2 ASSGSDRGRGYT
TRBV6-1 ASSEAPQGYTEAF
TRBV7-2 ASSFWQTYEQY
TRBV11-2 ASSLNPSGTDGYT